Detailed here is one T cell receptor beta chain. This clonotype was counted at least ten times. What this receptor recognizes is not known. Base-call qualities are not available, and no considerably larger clone is one nucleotide away. This sample is drawn from a study of CD8 T cells in ankylosing spondylitis (TCRdb year 2017). The study in broad terms: T cell receptor beta repertoires were profiled in healthy donors and ankylosing spondylitis patients so that disease-linked TCR variants could be found. In total, the full study cohort was made up of some 110 healthy donors and some 26 ankylosing spondylitis patients. Peripheral blood was sampled, and synovial fluid was additionally collected from ankylosing spondylitis patients. The research as a whole found: Blood from ankylosing spondylitis patients appeared to be characterized by a TCR beta motif composed of under ten highly homologous amino acid variants. The disease-linked clones had a CD8+ phenotype and were found at relatively low frequencies in peripheral blood. Significant enrichment of the disease-linked clones was reported in matched synovial fluid samples from ankylosing spondylitis patients. Some of the motif variants had been reported before in the synovial fluid and blood of reactive arthritis patients, a finding that suggests common disease-initiation mechanisms.

The instrument given in TCRdb is Illumina HiSeq 2500. Quantitative 5'-RACE with molecular barcodes was used to prepare TCR beta libraries. In the paper's pipeline: A new computational method based on a probabilistic model of VDJ rearrangement was used to identify disease-linked TCR variants. TCRdb itself trimmed the public reads at Q25 with fastp, ran MiXCR and retained productive beta chains. Rows with a matching CDR3 protein are joined into one entry that keeps the most common DNA and genes. The V and J calls shown here were made by TCRdb, not taken from the authors' results. This sample gives roughly 300,000 distinct CDR3 sequences in total; 8% of them show up just once. The ten most abundant clones make up roughly 15% of the sample. What was sequenced was blood, either unsorted or a sorted T cell fraction (not recorded which). This TCR was recovered from a male donor with ankylosing spondylitis.

The sequenced DNA: TGTGCCAGCAGCTTATCCCGACTAGCCGGGGAGCTGTTTTTT. It specifies CASSLSRLAGELFF. Rearrangement joined TRBV7-2 to TRBJ2-2, with TRBD2 tentatively as D gene (6 bases match). CDR3 length: 14 amino acids, cysteine to phenylalanine. CDR3 DNA only is kept here, 42 bases in frame from base 1. At the junction V is shortened by 2 bases and J by 6 bases, with 10 bases in between. CDR1 is given as SGHTA and CDR2 as FQGNSA, both from the germline V gene.